A single sample is the source of the 10 T cell receptor beta chains below, sequenced in a study of shared clonotypes between healthy human individuals. Naive CD8 cells lacked CD45RO, underwent positive selection for CCR7 and left out terminally differentiated effector memory CD45RA+ cells. Method: immunoSEQ multiplex PCR; TCRdb's copy keeps in-frame clones and lacks some. The sample has about 2.1 million clones, about 93% seen once. The specimen sequenced was naive CD8+ T cells from PBMCs. The receptors were gathered from a man between 18 and 35 years old in good health. Some clones in this sample may be carry-over from other donors' samples.

This clone has only one observation. J is TRBJ2-7 and V is TRBV4-3; D is ambiguous. Germline V lookup: CDR1 LGHNA, CDR2 YSLEER. Deletions cut 0 bases from V and 4 bases from J, with 13 bases between. This CDR3 has 15 residues. CDR3 in DNA: TGCGCCAGCAGCCAAGATACGGGTCTCAGTTACGAGCAGTACTTC. It encodes CASSQDTGLSYEQYF.

The V and J genes are TRBV2 and TRBJ1-1; D may be TRBD1 (6 bases). Germline V gives CDR1 SNHLY, CDR2 FYNNEI. V was cut by 3 bases and J by 1 base, with 18 bases left in between. CDR3 length: 17 residues. CDR3 residues: CASSDWGRLIGNTEAFF. The CDR3 DNA reads as TGTGCCAGCAGTGATTGGGGGCGCCTGATTGGGAACACTGAAGCTTTCTTT. The entire variable domain, with the rest obtained from reference TRBV2 and TRBJ1-1, is as follows: EPEVTQTPSHQVTQMGQEVILRCVPISNHLYFYWYRQILGQKVEFLVSFYNNEISEKSEIFDDQFSVERPDGSNFTLKIRSTKLEDSAMYFCASSDWGRLIGNTEAFFGQGTRLTVV.

The V call is TRBV5-1, the J call TRBJ2-7, with D tentatively TRBD1 or TRBD2 (5 bases each). The CDR3 consists of 13 residues. Germline loops: CDR1 SGHRS, CDR2 YFSETQ. V lost 5 bases to trimming and J lost 4 bases, with 13 bases between them. The CDR3 DNA sequence: TGCGCCAGCAGAGAGGGGACGTCTTACGAGCAGTACTTC. Its protein product is CASREGTSYEQYF.

The V gene is TRBV9, the J gene TRBJ2-5, with D possibly matching TRBD1 (6 bases). The CDR3 runs to 14 residues. The V and J ends lost 2 bases and 5 bases respectively, with 13 bases between them. The germline CDR1 and CDR2 sequences are SGDLS and YYNGEE. The CDR3 protein is CASSVSTGWETQYF. CDR3 in DNA: TGTGCCAGCAGCGTGTCTACAGGGTGGGAGACCCAGTACTTC.

The J gene is TRBJ2-7, the V gene TRBV27; D is ambiguous. With 3 bases removed from V and 5 bases from J, the gap between germline ends came to 11 bases. CDR3 size: 13 residues. The germline gives CDR1 MNHEY, CDR2 SMNVEV (reference sequence). The CDR3 DNA sequence: TGTGCCAGCAGTTTCTCTAGATTCCACGAGCAGTACTTC. It is translated as CASSFSRFHEQYF.

The genes are TRBV4-1 and TRBJ2-7; a weak D match, TRBD2 (6 bases). The CDR3 extends over 15 amino acids. Germline V lookup: CDR1 MGHRA, CDR2 YSYEKL. Trimming took off 1 base at V and 6 bases at J, with 16 bases between the two ends. The chain's CDR3 is CASSQGGLPELEQYF. As DNA, the CDR3 is TGCGCCAGCAGCCAAGGGGGACTCCCAGAGCTCGAGCAGTACTTC.

With respect to this clone: The germline gene is not matched at one end of the junction; a read error may be the cause. The chain couples TRBV6-5 to TRBJ1-5; 9 nucleotides line up with TRBD1. Germline loops: CDR1 MNHEY, CDR2 SVGAGI. This CDR3 has 15 amino acids. The CDR3 bases are TGTGCCTGCAGGGCAGGGACAGGGAGCAATCAGCCCCAGCATTTT. Its protein product is CACRAGTGSNQPQHF.

This clone was detected only once. The chain uses TRBV29-1 and TRBJ2-1; TRBD2 matches at 13 bases. CDR3 length equals 14 residues. V was pared by 3 bases and J by 8 bases, with 4 bases of the junction left unmatched. From germline, CDR1 is SQVTM and CDR2 ANQGSEA. In nucleotides, the CDR3 is TGCAGCGTTGAGAAGACTAGCGGGAGGCATGAGCAGTTCTTC. It is translated as CSVEKTSGRHEQFF.

The rearrangement joins TRBV10-3 to TRBJ1-3; no clear D. Trimming left V 0 bases short and J 1 base short, with 10 bases between. The CDR3 loop spans 16 amino acids. Per the germline V gene, CDR1 is ENHRY and CDR2 is SYGVKD. The CDR3 is CAISESRSGSGNTIYF. The CDR3 nucleotides read TGTGCCATCAGTGAGTCGCGGTCCGGATCTGGAAACACCATATATTTT.

This chain uses TRBV29-1 with TRBJ1-1; D remains unclear. CDR1 is SQVTM and CDR2 is ANQGSEA in the germline V gene. V lost 2 bases and J 3 bases, leaving 13 bases between the germline ends. The CDR3 contains 14 residues. The CDR3 is CSVESGLSDTEAFF. The CDR3 DNA sequence: TGCAGCGTTGAATCCGGGCTGTCGGACACTGAAGCTTTCTTT.